This T cell receptor beta chain was sequenced during a study of OX40 agonist ivuxolimab in advanced cancers. Profiled with immunoSEQ multiplex PCR; TCRdb holds only in-frame clones, not every one. Of fewer than 65,000 clones in the sample, 80% to 90% were seen once. This CDR3 comprises 11 residues. The germline V gene encodes CDR1 LNHDA and CDR2 SQIVND (reference sequence). V was trimmed by 7 bases and J by 3 bases, leaving 6 bases between them. This rearrangement joins TRBV19 to TRBJ1-1; no clear D. This specimen was CD4+ or CD8+ T cells sorted from blood, taken in a trial of the OX40 agonist ivuxolimab. The sequence was obtained from an adult with an advanced solid tumor such as melanoma, head and neck, liver or kidney cancer. CDR3 amino acids: CASMFYTEAFF. The DNA for the CDR3 is TGTGCCAGTATGTTCTACACTGAAGCTTTCTTT.